This T cell receptor (beta chain) derives from a study of blood T cell repertoires in COVID-19. Study-wide background: Spain, Italy and the United States supplied samples that represented acute and convalescent COVID-19. Nucleic acid was either cDNA or gDNA, and it came from T cells, B-cell-depleted T cells, or PBMCs.

In its sample, this clone was seen a few times. The CDR3 is 12 amino acids. After removal of 6 bases from V and 6 bases from J, the junction contained 4 bases not matched to a gene. The protocol was immunoSEQ multiplex PCR, while the TCRdb copy is restricted to in-frame clones and leaves out a portion. The sample records more than 100,000 clones, approximately 88% being singletons. Sequenced input: peripheral blood. This chain connects TRBV12-3 or TRBV12-4 to TRBJ2-7; TRBD1 aligns across 8 bases. This clonotype originated in a man aged 65-85 years with active COVID-19. The CDR3 here is CASSPRGPEQYF. The CDR3 bases are TGTGCCAGCAGCCCCAGGGGGCCCGAGCAGTACTTC.